This entry is about one T cell receptor (beta chain). This clone appeared a few times. Its antigen remains undetermined. No base qualities exist here, and no much larger clone lies one base off it. This record comes from a study of control samples from healthy donors and cancer patients (TCRdb year 2020). Library creation used the immunoSEQ multiplex PCR assay. TCRdb provides this immuneACCESS table in a form limited to in-frame rearrangements. Some clones are lacking; in checked studies, under half of them reflect an unresolved V gene, and why the rest are absent is not known. Counted in this sample were around 75,000 clones; over 80% of them appeared once. The top ten hold approximately 6% of the sample. The source is a woman aged 60-75 years in good health. Sequencing used blood.

The sequenced DNA is TGTGCCAGCAGGGCCGGGACGGCCTATGGCTACACCTTC. It codes for CASRAGTAYGYTF. Recombination linked TRBV28 to TRBJ1-2; a tentative D call is TRBD1 (5 bases match). A distance of 12 bases separates the germline ends of V and J, which lose 6 bases and 4 bases respectively. From its cysteine to its phenylalanine, the CDR3 spans 13 amino acids. Just the 39-base CDR3 DNA is kept, in frame starting at base 1. CDR1 and CDR2 are drawn from the germline V gene: MDHEN, SYDVKM.